Following are 25 T cell receptor beta chains from one sample sequenced in a study of T cell responses to AZD1222 COVID-19 vaccine. Clones were read by immunoSEQ multiplex PCR, and TCRdb kept only the in-frame ones, dropping some. This table has around 78,000 clones, 90% appearing once. Specimen: peripheral blood, collected 28 days after the second AZD1222 dose. These TCRs come from an adult who received the AZD1222 COVID-19 vaccine.

The chain couples TRBV27 to TRBJ2-7; weak D call: TRBD1 (5 bases). V lost 6 bases and J 2 bases, leaving 8 bases between the germline ends. The germline gives CDR1 MNHEY, CDR2 SMNVEV (reference sequence). CDR3 length equals 12 residues. This CDR3 reads CASRGLAYEQYF. The CDR3 DNA sequence: TGTGCCAGCAGGGGGCTAGCCTACGAGCAGTACTTC.

The rearrangement joins TRBV24-1 to TRBJ2-1; 8 bases match TRBD1. Germline lookup yields CDR1 KGHDR and CDR2 SFDVKD. After removal of 4 bases from V and 1 base from J, the junction contained 5 bases not matched to a gene. This CDR3 has 16 residues. DNA for the CDR3: TGTGCCACCAGTGACCCAACAGGGGGGTCCTACAATGAGCAGTTCTTC. This sequence encodes CATSDPTGGSYNEQFF.

Only one count was recorded for this clone. One end of the junction is discordant with germline, which a read error may explain. This sequence joins TRBV2 and TRBJ1-2; D is perhaps TRBD1 (5 bases). From germline, CDR1 is SNHLY and CDR2 FYNNEI. CDR3 length equals 12 residues. The chain's CDR3 is CASREGARGYTF. The CDR3 DNA sequence: TGTGCCAGCAGGGAAGGGGCAAGGGGCTACACCTTC.

The chain links TRBV28 to TRBJ2-2, with 7 bases lining up with TRBD1. Trimming took 5 bases from V and 6 from J; bases not matched to a gene: 6. This CDR3 is 14 amino acids long. The germline V gene encodes CDR1 MDHEN and CDR2 SYDVKM. The CDR3 loop reads CASSRAGGAGELFF. Written as DNA, the CDR3 is TGTGCCAGCAGTCGAGCAGGGGGTGCCGGGGAGCTGTTTTTT.

V usage is TRBV5-1 and J usage is TRBJ1-6; D might be TRBD1 (6 bases). The germline V and J ends were trimmed by 4 bases and 4 bases, with 9 bases remaining between them. In germline, CDR1 is SGHRS, CDR2 YFSETQ. The CDR3 runs to 14 residues. CDR3 amino acids: CASSQGQYNSPLHF. The CDR3 DNA reads as TGCGCCAGCAGCCAGGGGCAATATAATTCACCCCTCCACTTT.

The V call is TRBV2, the J call TRBJ1-5, with D hard to call. CDR1 and CDR2 from the germline V gene are SNHLY and FYNNEI. The CDR3 sequence is 15 residues long. Trimming pared 6 bases from V and 2 bases from J, leaving 14 bases between. The CDR3 reads CASSPGRARNQPQHF. The CDR3 nucleotides are TGTGCCAGCAGCCCCGGGAGGGCGCGCAATCAGCCCCAGCATTTT. The full variable domain, its missing parts supplied by reference TRBV2 and TRBJ1-5, is EPEVTQTPSHQVTQMGQEVILRCVPISNHLYFYWYRQILGQKVEFLVSFYNNEISEKSEIFDDQFSVERPDGSNFTLKIRSTKLEDSAMYFCASSPGRARNQPQHFGDGTRLSIL.

This clone came up once. The V call is TRBV4-1, the J call TRBJ1-2; TRBD1 agrees at 7 bases. The CDR3 has 15 amino acids. V trimming: 1 base; J trimming: 2 bases; junction bases outside the gene matches: 4. Germline V CDR1 and CDR2: MGHRA, YSYEKL. CDR3 DNA: TGCGCCAGCAGCCAAGTGGACAGGCCCAACTATGGCTACACCTTC. Encoded protein: CASSQVDRPNYGYTF.

The chain has TRBV12-3 or TRBV12-4 and TRBJ1-1; no clear D. The V end was cut by 3 bases, the J end by 5 bases, with 10 bases between. This CDR3 is 13 amino acids long. CDR3 sequence: CASSLTRRTEAFF. Written as DNA, the CDR3 is TGTGCCAGCAGTTTGACACGCAGGACTGAAGCTTTCTTT.

The chain joins TRBV5-1 to TRBJ1-1; perhaps TRBD1 as D (5 bases). The CDR3 is 14 amino acids. From germline, CDR1 is SGHRS and CDR2 YFSETQ. Trimming shortened V by 4 bases and J by 2 bases, and 12 bases separated the two germline ends. The CDR3 reads CASSGLRDNTEAFF. DNA of the CDR3: TGCGCCAGCAGCGGACTCAGGGATAACACTGAAGCTTTCTTT.

The chain couples TRBV11-3 to TRBJ2-7; D uncertain. Trimming took off 1 base at V and 1 base at J, with 8 bases between the two ends. Germline loops: CDR1 SGHNT, CDR2 YENEEA. The CDR3 extends over 14 amino acids. The CDR3 sequence: CASSLGTNSYEQYF. The CDR3 nucleotides are TGTGCCAGCAGCTTAGGAACAAATTCCTACGAGCAGTACTTC.

This clone was seen once. The chain employs TRBV2 and TRBJ1-6; D may be TRBD1 (6 bases). CDR3 length: 16 amino acids. Trimming removed 3 bases at V and 8 bases at J, with 17 bases between. CDR1 and CDR2 from the germline V gene are SNHLY and FYNNEI. DNA of the CDR3: TGTGCCAGCAGTGAGTCGGGGGGCGGGGTGTATTCACCCCTCCACTTT. As protein: CASSESGGGVYSPLHF.

V gene TRBV9 combines with J gene TRBJ1-6; 11 bases are shared with TRBD1. V was pared by 4 bases and J by 6 bases, with 3 bases of the junction left unmatched. Per the germline V gene, CDR1 is SGDLS and CDR2 is YYNGEE. The CDR3 covers 15 residues. The CDR3, as DNA: TGTGCCAGCAGCCAAGGACAGGGGGCTAATTCACCCCTCCACTTT. Protein product: CASSQGQGANSPLHF.

The J gene is TRBJ1-3, the V gene TRBV10-3; maybe TRBD1 (5 bases). This CDR3 contains 16 residues. Germline V CDR1 and CDR2: ENHRY, SYGVKD. V shed 4 bases and J shed 0 bases, with 13 bases lying between them. The CDR3 nucleotides read TGTGCCATCAGTGCCGGGACGGTCAGCTCTGGAAACACCATATATTTT. This translates into CAISAGTVSSGNTIYF.

The genes are TRBV28 and TRBJ1-3; D unresolved. V lost 3 bases and J lost 0, with 3 bases in between. CDR3 length: 13 amino acids. CDR1 and CDR2 from the germline V gene are MDHEN and SYDVKM. CDR3 amino acids: CASSLASGNTIYF. The CDR3 region has the DNA TGTGCCAGCAGTTTGGCCTCTGGAAACACCATATATTTT. Based on the CDR3 plus reference TRBV28 and TRBJ1-3, the full variable domain is DVKVTQSSRYLVKRTGEKVFLECVQDMDHENMFWYRQDPGLGLRLIYFSYDVKMKEKGDIPEGYSVSREKKERFSLILESASTNQTSMYLCASSLASGNTIYFGEGSWLTVV.

The chain combines TRBV9 with TRBJ2-3; 10 positions match TRBD2. CDR1 SGDLS and CDR2 YYNGEE come from the germline V gene. This CDR3 has 19 residues. Trimming cost V 0 bases and J 0 bases; bases outside gene matches: 10. The CDR3 nucleotides read TGTGCCAGCAGCGTAGGAAATAGCGGGGGGTCGACTAGCACAGATACGCAGTATTTT. Translated: CASSVGNSGGSTSTDTQYF.

V is TRBV7-9 and J is TRBJ2-1; 13 bases align to TRBD2. Unmatched junction bases numbered 14, after V lost 5 bases and J lost 7 bases. CDR1 and CDR2 (germline): SEHNR, FQNEAQ (reference sequence). The CDR3 is 18 amino acids. The CDR3 sequence: CASSRTSGGLGLRNEQFF. CDR3 sequence (DNA): TGTGCCAGCAGCCGGACTAGCGGGGGCCTCGGTTTGAGGAATGAGCAGTTCTTC.

The chain recombines TRBV19 with TRBJ2-7; tentatively, D is TRBD1 (5 bases). The CDR3 has 13 amino acids. V lost 1 base to trimming and J lost 2 bases, with 6 bases between them. The germline gives CDR1 LNHDA, CDR2 SQIVND (reference sequence). The CDR3 loop reads CASSIGTTYEQYF. Written as DNA, the CDR3 is TGTGCCAGTAGTATAGGGACAACCTACGAGCAGTACTTC.

V is TRBV7-9 and J is TRBJ1-6, with 9 bases identical to TRBD1. Trimming removed 1 base from V and 10 bases from J; junction bases left unmatched: 2. The length of the CDR3 is 14 residues. Per germline, CDR1 SEHNR and CDR2 FQNEAQ (reference sequence). Here the CDR3 DNA reads TGTGCCAGCAGCTTAGGACAGGGGGAATCACCCCTCCACTTT. This gives the protein CASSLGQGESPLHF. Using reference TRBV7-9 and TRBJ1-6 for the parts outside the CDR3, the full variable domain is DTGVSQNPRHKITKRGQNVTFRCDPISEHNRLYWYRQTLGQGPEFLTYFQNEAQLEKSRLLSDRFSAERPKGSFSTLEIQRTEQGDSAMYLCASSLGQGESPLHFGNGTRLTVT.

J is TRBJ1-4 and V is TRBV28, with 8 bases that match TRBD1. With 5 bases clipped from V and 0 bases from J, the junction kept 5 bases outside the gene matches. Germline assignment: CDR1 MDHEN and CDR2 SYDVKM. The CDR3 contains 16 residues. In DNA form, the CDR3 reads TGTGCCAGCAGTGCGGACAGGGTACCAACTAATGAAAAACTGTTTTTT. Its protein is CASSADRVPTNEKLFF.

The chain links TRBV5-1 to TRBJ1-5; a weak D match, TRBD1 (5 bases). Germline values: CDR1 SGHRS, CDR2 YFSETQ. V lost 1 base to trimming and J lost 6 bases, with 8 bases between them. This CDR3 spans 13 amino acids. CDR3 residues: CASSLTGGQPQHF. For the CDR3, the DNA is TGCGCCAGCAGCTTGACAGGCGGTCAGCCCCAGCATTTT.

This sequence joins TRBV6-4 and TRBJ1-2; 8 bases are shared with TRBD1. This CDR3 is 12 amino acids long. Germline CDR1 MRHNA, CDR2 SNTAGT. The trim removed 10 bases at V and 7 bases at J, leaving 8 bases unmatched. The CDR3 DNA is TGTGCCACCAAGGGCAGGGGGCCTGGCTACACCTTC. It codes for CATKGRGPGYTF.

This chain joins TRBV10-2 and TRBJ2-1; possibly TRBD2 for D (6 bases). Trimming removed 4 bases from V and 8 bases from J, with 12 bases in between. Germline-derived CDR1 and CDR2 are WSHSY and SAAADI. CDR3 size: 13 residues. Here the CDR3 DNA reads TGCGCCAGCAGTGTAGCTAGCGAATATGAGCAGTTCTTC. This encodes CASSVASEYEQFF.

J is TRBJ1-2 and V is TRBV3-1 (or the pseudogene TRBV3-2), with D perhaps TRBD1 (5 bases). In germline, CDR1 is LGHDT, CDR2 YNNKEL (reference sequence). Trimming removed 3 bases at V and 6 bases at J, with 8 bases between. The CDR3 totals 12 residues. In nucleotides, the CDR3 is TGTGCCAGCAGCCAGTCCAGGGATGGCTACACCTTC. This codes for CASSQSRDGYTF.

V and J are TRBV6-5 and TRBJ2-5; D is tentatively TRBD1 or TRBD2 (5 bases each). This CDR3 spans 12 amino acids. The germline gives CDR1 MNHEY, CDR2 SVGAGI. The V gene lost 7 bases and the J gene lost 5 bases, with 11 bases spanning the gap. The CDR3 DNA is TGTGCCAGCACCTTGGGGGTGGAGACCCAGTACTTC. It translates to CASTLGVETQYF.

This chain joins TRBV18 and TRBJ1-2, with 12 bases that match TRBD1. Germline V gene lookup returns CDR1 KGHSH and CDR2 LQKENI. The V segment lost 5 bases and the J segment 0 bases; nucleotides outside the gene matches: 7. The CDR3 consists of 17 residues. The chain's CDR3 is CASSTGTGGTTNYGYTF. CDR3 coding DNA: TGTGCCAGCTCAACCGGGACAGGGGGCACCACTAACTATGGCTACACCTTC.